The clone carrying this T cell receptor (beta chain) occurred a few times. Its specificity is unknown. The authors produced TCR alpha and TCR beta cDNA libraries with sample barcodes and UMIs by 5'RACE using constant-segment primers. TCRdb re-derived calls from the 5' RACE reads in MiXCR, one entry per CDR3 protein. The table records some 450,000 distinct CDR3 sequences, over 15% of them present only once. The data were taken from a study of T-cell memory formation after mild COVID-19. The CDR3 has 15 residues. Germline lookup yields CDR1 MNHEY and CDR2 SVGEGT. V was pared by 6 bases and J by 3 bases, with 15 bases between. Findings and limits, study-wide: Clones that contracted clustered mainly in CM and EM if CD4+ and in EMRA if CD8+. A balance of CD4 and CD8 characterized clones contracting day 15 to 85, whereas later expanders leaned CD4+.

V usage is TRBV6-2 or TRBV6-3 and J usage is TRBJ1-5; D ambiguous. The sequenced material came from PBMCs or a T cell subset sorted from them (not recorded which). This TCR was recovered from a man between 18 and 35 years old who had mild COVID-19 (a few samples of this study predate the infection). Cell type and time point are not known. The CDR3 DNA follows: TGTGCCAGCAGGGGCAGACCGTCAAACAATCAGCCCCAGCATTTT. It translates to CASRGRPSNNQPQHF.